The 14 T cell receptor beta chains presented below share a single source sample, sequenced in a study of sequential checkpoint blockade in melanoma. Assay: immunoSEQ multiplex PCR; the TCRdb copy retains only in-frame clones and omits some. This sample carries over 10,000 clones, roughly 60% of them seen once, and the ten largest clones take around a quarter. The treatment was: randomized to nivolumab then ipilimumab (arm A) or the reverse (arm B). The specimen comprised CD8+ T cells sorted from blood (inferred from file names), sampled from a patient given nivolumab and ipilimumab in sequence. These receptors were taken from a human donor with melanoma.

The rearrangement uses TRBV27 and TRBJ1-2; D is possibly TRBD1 (5 bases). The CDR3 length is 16 residues. The germline V and J ends were trimmed by 10 bases and 8 bases, with 29 bases remaining between them. The germline CDR1 and CDR2 sequences are MNHEY and SMNVEV (reference sequence). The CDR3 DNA reads as TGTGCCACCCAAGGCCCCTTGTCCGGACATCAACCCGGCTACACCTTC. Encoded protein: CATQGPLSGHQPGYTF.

V usage is TRBV2 and J usage is TRBJ2-3; 9 bases are shared with TRBD2. V was pared by 0 bases and J by 3 bases, with 4 bases of the junction left unmatched. CDR1 and CDR2 from the germline V gene are SNHLY and FYNNEI. This CDR3 comprises 16 residues. The CDR3, as DNA: TGTGCCAGCAGTGAAGCTAGCGGGGGTGAGACAGATACGCAGTATTTT. Its protein is CASSEASGGETDTQYF.

The J gene is TRBJ1-1, the V gene TRBV7-6, with 7 nucleotides matching TRBD1. Trimming took 6 bases from V and 2 from J; bases not matched to a gene: 9. The CDR3 loop spans 15 amino acids. Germline V gives CDR1 SGHVS, CDR2 FNYEAQ. As DNA, the CDR3 is TGTGCCAGCAGAAGGAACAGGGGACCCAACACTGAAGCTTTCTTT. It encodes CASRRNRGPNTEAFF.

This chain uses TRBV6-6 with TRBJ2-1; 10 positions match TRBD2. V lost 0 bases to trimming and J lost 8 bases; unmatched junction nucleotides: 7. The CDR3 runs to 16 residues. Germline values: CDR1 MNHNY, CDR2 SVGAGI (reference sequence). CDR3 protein: CASSYSRLAGDDEQFF. The CDR3, as DNA: TGTGCCAGCAGTTACTCGAGGCTAGCGGGAGATGATGAGCAGTTCTTC.

J is TRBJ2-7 and V is TRBV2, with a tentative D call TRBD2 (6 bases). Germline CDR1 and CDR2: SNHLY and FYNNEI. Trimming removed 1 base at V and 0 bases at J, with 10 bases between. This CDR3 has 15 amino acids. CDR3 in DNA: TGTGCCAGCAGTGAAGACGGGGGTTCCTCCTACGAGCAGTACTTC. It is translated as CASSEDGGSSYEQYF.

V and J are TRBV29-1 and TRBJ1-2; 11 nucleotides align to TRBD1. The CDR3 is 13 amino acids. The junction had 2 bases not matched to a gene; V was cut back by 0 bases and J by 8 bases. Germline-derived CDR1 and CDR2 are SQVTM and ANQGSEA. CDR3 sequence reads: CSVEDGQGAGYTF. The CDR3 coding sequence is TGCAGCGTTGAAGACGGACAGGGGGCAGGCTACACCTTC.

The J gene is TRBJ2-5, the V gene TRBV2, with 9 bases matching TRBD2. Germline V CDR1 and CDR2: SNHLY, FYNNEI. The CDR3 is 16 amino acids. Germline trimming cut 0 bases from V and 2 bases from J; bases unmatched to any gene: 4. CDR3 residues: CASSEALAGYQETQYF. CDR3 nucleotide sequence: TGTGCCAGCAGTGAAGCGCTAGCGGGATATCAAGAGACCCAGTACTTC.

This chain links TRBV4-1 with TRBJ1-2, with 11 positions matching TRBD1. V was pared by 3 bases and J by 3 bases, with 6 bases of the junction left unmatched. The CDR3 covers 16 residues. The germline V gene encodes CDR1 MGHRA and CDR2 YSYEKL. The CDR3, as DNA: TGCGCCAGCAGCCAGGCCGGACAGGGGGCCCACTATGGCTACACCTTC. Translated, it gives CASSQAGQGAHYGYTF.

This clone was counted a few times. The genes are TRBV9 and TRBJ1-5, with no clear D. Germline lookup yields CDR1 SGDLS and CDR2 YYNGEE. Trimming took off 2 bases at V and 3 bases at J, with 6 bases between the two ends. The CDR3 sequence is 13 residues long. DNA for the CDR3: TGTGCCAGCAGCGTTTCCTACAATCAGCCCCAGCATTTT. The encoded protein is CASSVSYNQPQHF.

The chain has TRBV6-5 and TRBJ1-4; D is unresolved. Germline assignment: CDR1 MNHEY and CDR2 SVGAGI. The CDR3 runs 13 residues. Trimming removed 7 bases at V and 8 bases at J, with 14 bases between. CDR3 nucleotide sequence: TGTGCCAGCACCGACAAGCCTTGGGAAAAACTGTTTTTT. It codes for CASTDKPWEKLFF.

This clone has only one observation. CDR3 sequence (DNA): TGTGCCTGGAGTCGCGGGAGTAGCAGCACAGATACGCAGTATTTT. Translating gives CAWSRGSSSTDTQYF. The chain recombines TRBV30 with TRBJ2-3; 7 nucleotides align to TRBD2. The CDR3 totals 15 residues. After removal of 2 bases from V and 0 bases from J, the junction contained 5 bases not matched to a gene. CDR1 and CDR2 (germline): GTSNPN, SVGIG (reference sequence).

V and J are TRBV6-6 and TRBJ1-4, with D perhaps TRBD1 (5 bases). Trimming cost V 4 bases and J 6 bases, with 18 bases left between them. The germline CDR1 and CDR2 sequences are MNHNY and SVGAGI (reference sequence). The CDR3 runs to 16 residues. The CDR3 region is CASSSRPVPGHEKLFF. DNA for the CDR3: TGTGCCAGCAGTTCCCGCCCCGTGCCAGGGCATGAAAAACTGTTTTTT.

The chain employs TRBV6-6 and TRBJ2-2; 8 bases are a match to TRBD1. V shed 6 bases, J shed 2 bases, and the junction held 2 bases outside the gene matches. Germline V gives CDR1 MNHNY, CDR2 SVGAGI (reference sequence). The CDR3 is 14 amino acids. CDR3 in DNA: TGTGCCAGCAGAGGACAGGGAAACACCGGGGAGCTGTTTTTT. This encodes CASRGQGNTGELFF.

CDR3: CASSVSTSLLEQYF. The CDR3, as DNA: TGTGCCAGCAGTGTTTCTACGTCCCTCCTGGAGCAGTACTTC. The chain carries TRBV2 and TRBJ2-5; D is uncertain. V lost 4 bases, J lost 11 bases, and 20 bases lay in between. CDR3 size: 14 residues. Germline CDR1 SNHLY, CDR2 FYNNEI.